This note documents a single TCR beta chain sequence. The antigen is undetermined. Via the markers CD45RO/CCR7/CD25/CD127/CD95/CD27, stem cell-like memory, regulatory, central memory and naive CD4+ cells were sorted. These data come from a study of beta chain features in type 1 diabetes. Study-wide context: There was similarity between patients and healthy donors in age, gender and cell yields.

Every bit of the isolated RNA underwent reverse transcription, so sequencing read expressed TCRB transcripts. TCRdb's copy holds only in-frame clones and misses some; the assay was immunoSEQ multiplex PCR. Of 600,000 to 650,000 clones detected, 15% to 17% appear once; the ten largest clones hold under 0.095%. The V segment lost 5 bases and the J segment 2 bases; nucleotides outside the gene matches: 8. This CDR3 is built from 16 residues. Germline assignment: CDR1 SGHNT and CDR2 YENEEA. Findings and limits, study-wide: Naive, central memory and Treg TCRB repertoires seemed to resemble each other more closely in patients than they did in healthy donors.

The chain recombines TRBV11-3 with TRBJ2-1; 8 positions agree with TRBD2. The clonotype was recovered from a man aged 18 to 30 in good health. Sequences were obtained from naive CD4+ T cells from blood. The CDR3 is CASSPPQAGAYNEQFF. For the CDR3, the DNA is TGTGCCAGCAGCCCCCCCCAAGCGGGGGCCTACAATGAGCAGTTCTTC. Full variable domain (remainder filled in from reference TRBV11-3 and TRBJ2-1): EAGVVQSPRYKIIEKKQPVAFWCNPISGHNTLYWYLQNLGQGPELLIRYENEEAVDDSQLPKDRFSAERLKGVDSTLKIQPAELGDSAVYLCASSPPQAGAYNEQFFGPGTRLTVL.